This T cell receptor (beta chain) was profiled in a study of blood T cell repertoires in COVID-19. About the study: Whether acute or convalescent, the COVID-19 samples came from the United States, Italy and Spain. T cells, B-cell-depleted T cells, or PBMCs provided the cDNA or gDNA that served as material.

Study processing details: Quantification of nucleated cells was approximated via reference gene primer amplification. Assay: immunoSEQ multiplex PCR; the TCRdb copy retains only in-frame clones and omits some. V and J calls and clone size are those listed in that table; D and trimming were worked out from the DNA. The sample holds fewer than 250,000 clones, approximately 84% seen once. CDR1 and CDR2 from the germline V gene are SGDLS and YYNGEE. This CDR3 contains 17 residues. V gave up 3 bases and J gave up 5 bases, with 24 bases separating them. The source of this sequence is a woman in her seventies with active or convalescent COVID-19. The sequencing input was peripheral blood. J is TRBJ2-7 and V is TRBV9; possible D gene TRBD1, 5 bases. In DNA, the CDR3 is TGTGCCAGCAGCGGTGCTGACAGCTACCTCACCATGAACGAGCAGTACTTC. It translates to CASSGADSYLTMNEQYF.